The 16 T cell receptor beta chains reported below all come from one sample, sequenced in a study of blood T cell repertoires in COVID-19. Only in-frame clones appear in the TCRdb table, and some are missing; sequencing was by immunoSEQ multiplex PCR. The data show approximately 68,000 clones, around 86% seen once. Sequenced input: peripheral blood. The receptors come from a woman aged 55-69 years with acute or convalescent COVID-19.

The chain links TRBV5-4 to TRBJ2-5, with D possibly TRBD2 on 7 matching bases. Germline assignment: CDR1 SGHNT and CDR2 YYREEE (reference sequence). V lost 4 bases and J lost 5, with 18 bases in between. There are 15 residues in the CDR3. The CDR3 DNA follows: TGTGCCAGCAGCGCGGACGGGGGGCCATGGGAGACCCAGTACTTC. Translating it yields CASSADGGPWETQYF.

The V and J genes are TRBV10-3 and TRBJ1-1, with 7 nucleotides matching TRBD1. The CDR3 covers 13 residues. V shed 9 bases, J shed 2 bases, and the junction held 6 bases outside the gene matches. CDR1 and CDR2 (germline): ENHRY, SYGVKD. The CDR3: CAIRQGPNTEAFF. Here the CDR3 DNA reads TGTGCCATTCGACAGGGACCTAACACTGAAGCTTTCTTT.

This clone is a singleton in its sample. This sequence joins TRBV5-8 and TRBJ1-5, with D hard to call. CDR3 length equals 14 residues. Germline V gene sequence: CDR1 SGHTS, CDR2 YDEGEE. Trimming cost V 1 base and J 4 bases, with 9 bases left between them. CDR3 DNA sequence: TGTGCCAGCAGCTTGTGGCGGGGAAATCAGCCCCAGCATTTT. Its protein product is CASSLWRGNQPQHF.

V is TRBV18 and J is TRBJ2-1; 11 bases agree with TRBD2. This CDR3 comprises 15 residues. Looked up from germline, CDR1 is KGHSH and CDR2 is LQKENI. With V trimmed by 6 bases and J by 4 bases, 5 bases remained unmatched. In DNA form, the CDR3 reads TGTGCCAGCTCGTCTACTAGCGGGGGATACAATGAGCAGTTCTTC. Its protein product is CASSSTSGGYNEQFF.

This chain connects TRBV19 to TRBJ1-4; D is unresolved. Germline lookup yields CDR1 LNHDA and CDR2 SQIVND (reference sequence). This CDR3 is 14 amino acids long. Trimming stripped 3 bases from V and 0 bases from J, with 5 bases between. The CDR3: CASSIGTTNEKLFF. The DNA for the CDR3 is TGTGCCAGTAGTATCGGGACAACTAATGAAAAACTGTTTTTT.

This chain uses TRBV13 with TRBJ2-6, with D possibly TRBD1 on 5 matching bases. Germline CDR1 reads PRHDT; CDR2 reads FYEKMQ (reference sequence). The V and J ends lost 5 bases and 2 bases respectively, with 13 bases between them. CDR3 length: 16 residues. The CDR3 loop is CASSMAGRTGANVLTF. The DNA for the CDR3 is TGTGCCAGCAGCATGGCAGGGCGGACTGGGGCCAACGTCCTGACTTTC. The complete variable domain, with remaining parts taken from reference TRBV13 and TRBJ2-6, reads AAGVIQSPRHLIKEKRETATLKCYPIPRHDTVYWYQQGPGQDPQFLISFYEKMQSDKGSIPDRFSAQQFSDYHSELNMSSLELGDSALYFCASSMAGRTGANVLTFGAGSRLTVL.

The chain has TRBV11-2 and TRBJ1-3; D is undetermined. CDR3 size: 12 residues. The ends were cut back, 5 bases at V and 4 bases at J, with 6 bases in the middle. The germline gives CDR1 SGHAT, CDR2 FQNNGV. CDR3 DNA: TGTGCCAGCAGCGGACTGGGAAACACCATATATTTT. Its protein product is CASSGLGNTIYF.

The CDR3 DNA reads as TGTGCCAGCAGTGGACTGGACCTGGGCGGAAACACCATATATTTT. Its protein product is CASSGLDLGGNTIYF. The genes are TRBV6-2 or TRBV6-3 and TRBJ1-3, with unresolved D. Germline CDR1 is MNHEY and CDR2 is SVGEGT. The CDR3 totals 15 residues. Trimming pared 5 bases from V and 4 bases from J, leaving 15 bases between.

The genes are TRBV12-3 or TRBV12-4 and TRBJ2-5; a possible D gene is TRBD2 (6 bases). The CDR3 covers 13 residues. The V end lost 7 bases, the J end lost 4 bases, and 13 bases lay between the germline ends. The CDR3 region has the DNA TGTGCCAGCACCCTGGGGGGACGAGAGACCCAGTACTTC. This encodes CASTLGGRETQYF.

V is TRBV2 and J is TRBJ1-2, with D tentatively TRBD1 (6 bases). The CDR3 consists of 14 residues. V was cut by 6 bases and J by 4 bases, with 15 bases left in between. Germline CDR1 is SNHLY and CDR2 is FYNNEI. DNA of the CDR3: TGTGCCAGCAGCGAAATCAGGGGCGGCTATGGCTACACCTTC. Translation gives CASSEIRGGYGYTF. The full variable domain, completed using reference TRBV2 and TRBJ1-2, is EPEVTQTPSHQVTQMGQEVILRCVPISNHLYFYWYRQILGQKVEFLVSFYNNEISEKSEIFDDQFSVERPDGSNFTLKIRSTKLEDSAMYFCASSEIRGGYGYTFGSGTRLTVV.

The CDR3 spells CAISERGGDTGELFF. CDR3 DNA: TGTGCCATCAGTGAACGGGGGGGCGACACCGGGGAGCTGTTTTTT. This rearrangement joins TRBV10-3 to TRBJ2-2; 8 nucleotides align to TRBD2. The J segment lost 3 bases and the V segment lost 3 bases, leaving 3 bases of the junction unmatched. Germline CDR1 reads ENHRY; CDR2 reads SYGVKD. The CDR3 length is 15 residues.

The chain links TRBV7-9 to TRBJ1-4, with 8 bases lining up with TRBD1. Germline assignment: CDR1 SEHNR and CDR2 FQNEAQ (reference sequence). Unmatched junction bases numbered 7, after V lost 0 bases and J lost 7 bases. The CDR3 is 16 residues long. CDR3 sequence (DNA): TGTGCCAGCAGCTTAGCGTTGGGCAGGGGGCTTGAAAAACTGTTTTTT. The encoded protein is CASSLALGRGLEKLFF.

V usage is TRBV18 and J usage is TRBJ2-1; no definite D call. V was clipped by 0 bases and J by 7 bases, with 10 bases between them. Germline V gene data show CDR1 as KGHSH and CDR2 as LQKENI. The CDR3 is made up of 14 amino acids. Here the CDR3 DNA reads TGTGCCAGCTCACCACCCGATGTCAGAAATGAGCAGTTCTTC. Translated, it gives CASSPPDVRNEQFF.

V and J are TRBV7-2 and TRBJ2-5; 13 nucleotides match TRBD2. The CDR3 contains 15 residues. The germline V gene has CDR1 SGHTA and CDR2 FQGNSA. J lost 7 bases, V lost 4 bases, and 6 bases had no gene match. CDR3 sequence (DNA): TGTGCCAGCAGCTCCCTAACTAGCGGGGGGGGGACCCAGTACTTC. This translates into CASSSLTSGGGTQYF.

This clone was counted once. CDR3 DNA: TGTGCCAGCTACTGGGGCACCGCGGGAACCGGGGAGCTGTTTTTT. Its protein is CASYWGTAGTGELFF. The chain links TRBV5-6 to TRBJ2-2; tentative D call: TRBD2 (6 bases). Germline V CDR1 and CDR2: SGHDT, YYEEEE. The CDR3 is made up of 15 amino acids. V was cut by 7 bases and J by 5 bases, with 18 bases left in between.

This clone came up once. This CDR3 is CASNRDHGELFF. CDR3 nucleotides: TGTGCCAGCAACAGGGACCACGGGGAGCTGTTTTTT. The V call is TRBV2, the J call TRBJ2-2; perhaps TRBD1 as D (6 bases). Germline V gene lookup returns CDR1 SNHLY and CDR2 FYNNEI. V lost 7 bases and J 7 bases, leaving 10 bases between the germline ends. This CDR3 is built from 12 residues.